The rows below give T cell receptor beta chains drawn from one sample of a study of CD8+CD57+ T cells in acquired aplastic anemia. MiXCR, applied by TCRdb to the reads, yields one record per CDR3 protein. The sample shows under 200,000 distinct CDR3 sequences, 47% of them seen only once. The sample taken for sequencing was sorted CD4+, CD8+, or CD8+CD57+ T cells (not recorded which) from PBMCs. These receptors were collected from a human donor with aplastic anemia. Both conserved end residues are part of each CDR3. The D gene is left open where the match is weak. Size values are once, few and many counts, or a class for expanded clones, and some rows have none.

D gene: NA; V gene: TRBV6-1; J gene: TRBJ1-2; clone size: NA; CDR3 DNA: TGTGCCAGCAAGCAAGTGGACGGCGGTATTGACTATGGCTACACCTTC; CDR3 protein: CASKQVDGGIDYGYTF
D gene: NA; V gene: TRBV15; J gene: TRBJ1-6; clone size: NA; CDR3 DNA: TGTGCCACCAGCAGAGCAACCGGTGGGGTCGATTCACCCCTCCACTTT; CDR3 protein: CATSRATGGVDSPLHF
D gene: TRBD1; V gene: TRBV7-4; J gene: TRBJ2-7; clone size: NA; CDR3 DNA: TGTGCCAGCAGCTCCTTCAATCAGGGGGCATTCTACGAGCAGTACTTC; CDR3 protein: CASSSFNQGAFYEQYF
D gene: NA; V gene: TRBV27; J gene: TRBJ1-1; clone size: NA; CDR3 DNA: TGTGCCAGCAGTTTATCACCAGGCCTGAACACTGAAGCTTTCTTT; CDR3 protein: CASSLSPGLNTEAFF
D gene: NA; V gene: TRBV20-1; J gene: TRBJ2-2; clone size: NA; CDR3 DNA: TGCAGTGCTCCCGAACAGGGCCGCGAGACCGGGGAGCTGTTTTTT; CDR3 protein: CSAPEQGRETGELFF
D gene: NA; V gene: TRBV29-1; J gene: TRBJ1-2; clone size: NA; CDR3 DNA: TGCAGCGTTGACCCAGGACATACTAACTATGGCTACACCTTC; CDR3 protein: CSVDPGHTNYGYTF
D gene: NA; V gene: TRBV12-3/TRBV12-4; J gene: TRBJ2-7; clone size: few; CDR3 DNA: TGTGCCAGCAGTTCGGCCCGATACGAGCAGTACTTC; CDR3 protein: CASSSARYEQYF
D gene: TRBD2; V gene: TRBV6-6; J gene: TRBJ2-5; clone size: many; CDR3 DNA: TGTGCCAGCAGTTACTCGACTAGCGGGAAAGAGACCCAGTACTTC; CDR3 protein: CASSYSTSGKETQYF
D gene: TRBD1; V gene: TRBV6-1; J gene: TRBJ2-7; clone size: many; CDR3 DNA: TGTGCCAGCAGTGAAGCGCCCCCAGGGACAGGGACTTACTACGAGCAGTACTTC; CDR3 protein: CASSEAPPGTGTYYEQYF
D gene: NA; V gene: TRBV20-1; J gene: TRBJ1-5; clone size: NA; CDR3 DNA: TGCAGTGCCACGCTTTTGGGGGCGAGTAATCAGCCCCAGCATTTT; CDR3 protein: CSATLLGASNQPQHF
D gene: TRBD1; V gene: TRBV13; J gene: TRBJ2-3; clone size: few; CDR3 DNA: TGTGCCAGCAGCTTACGGACAGGGAGCACAGATACGCAGTATTTT; CDR3 protein: CASSLRTGSTDTQYF
D gene: NA; V gene: TRBV5-6; J gene: TRBJ1-2; clone size: many; CDR3 DNA: TGTGCCAGCAGCCCAGGGTGGACTGGCTACACCTTC; CDR3 protein: CASSPGWTGYTF
D gene: TRBD2; V gene: TRBV9; J gene: TRBJ2-7; clone size: many; CDR3 DNA: TGTGCCAGCAGCACTAGCGGGAGGGCCGGGGAGCAGTACTTC; CDR3 protein: CASSTSGRAGEQYF
D gene: TRBD1; V gene: TRBV6-1; J gene: TRBJ1-2; clone size: few; CDR3 DNA: TGTGCCAGCAGTCCTAATACGAGACAGGGTTCGGGGTATGGCTACACCTTC; CDR3 protein: CASSPNTRQGSGYGYTF
D gene: TRBD1; V gene: TRBV9; J gene: TRBJ2-7; clone size: NA; CDR3 DNA: TGTGCCAGCAGCGTCGGGACAGGGGGCTCATCCTACGAGCAGTACTTC; CDR3 protein: CASSVGTGGSSYEQYF
D gene: TRBD1; V gene: TRBV6-1; J gene: TRBJ1-5; clone size: few; CDR3 DNA: TGTGCCAGCAGTGGATCTCAGGGGGCAGGGAGTTATAGCAATCAGCCCCAGCATTTT; CDR3 protein: CASSGSQGAGSYSNQPQHF
D gene: NA; V gene: TRBV6-1; J gene: TRBJ1-2; clone size: many; CDR3 DNA: TGTGCCAGCAGTGAAATCGTTGCAGGCGGGGGCTACACCTTC; CDR3 protein: CASSEIVAGGGYTF
D gene: NA; V gene: TRBV9; J gene: TRBJ1-1; clone size: NA; CDR3 DNA: TGTGCCAGCAGCATAGGACGGTACACTGAAGCTTTCTTT; CDR3 protein: CASSIGRYTEAFF